Presented here are 20 T cell receptor beta chains from one specimen sequenced in a study of shared clonotypes between healthy human individuals. TCRdb's table, derived via immunoSEQ multiplex PCR, lists solely in-frame clones and lacks some. The repertoire holds 2 million to 2.5 million clones, with 80% to 95% as singletons. The sequenced sample was naive CD4+ T cells from PBMCs. Subset of the sample: CD45RA+ positively selected. These receptor sequences come from a young man in good health. Some clones in this sample may be carry-over from other donors' samples.

The chain uses TRBV11-3 and TRBJ2-5; D gene unclear. V lost 4 bases and J lost 0, with 15 bases in between. The germline V gene has CDR1 SGHNT and CDR2 YENEEA. The CDR3 is made up of 16 amino acids. The CDR3, as DNA: TGTGCCAGCAGCTCCGACATCCGGTATCACCAAGAGACCCAGTACTTC. It yields the protein CASSSDIRYHQETQYF.

This clone was found once. This chain uses TRBV9 with TRBJ2-2, with D tentatively TRBD2 (6 bases). The V end was cut by 2 bases, the J end by 6 bases, with 17 bases between. This CDR3 is built from 16 residues. Germline CDR1 reads SGDLS; CDR2 reads YYNGEE. The DNA of the CDR3 is TGTGCCAGCAGCGTCGCCGGGACTGGGGGTTCCGGGGAGCTGTTTTTT. Translated: CASSVAGTGGSGELFF.

The CDR3, as DNA: TGTGCCAGCAGCTTACAGGGACCAGGCTCTGGAAACACCATATATTTT. Its protein is CASSLQGPGSGNTIYF. The chain combines TRBV11-3 with TRBJ1-3; D is possibly TRBD1 (5 bases). This CDR3 contains 16 residues. Germline loops: CDR1 SGHNT, CDR2 YENEEA. V was shortened by 2 bases and J by 0 bases, with 11 bases between the two germline ends. The full variable domain, its missing parts supplied by reference TRBV11-3 and TRBJ1-3, is EAGVVQSPRYKIIEKKQPVAFWCNPISGHNTLYWYLQNLGQGPELLIRYENEEAVDDSQLPKDRFSAERLKGVDSTLKIQPAELGDSAVYLCASSLQGPGSGNTIYFGEGSWLTVV.

The V call is TRBV7-5, the J call TRBJ2-3; no check of the table's D call, TRBD1, against the DNA was made. TRBV7-5 is deemed a pseudogene. The CDR3 consists of 17 residues. CDR3 coding DNA: TGTGCCAGAACCGACCAAGGGACAGGAAAAGGAGGAGATACGCAGTATTTT. Translation: CARTDQGTGKGGDTQYF.

V gene TRBV5-4 combines with J gene TRBJ2-7; the match to TRBD2 covers 9 bases. This CDR3 comprises 17 residues. V shed 1 base and J 5 bases; nucleotides not matched to a gene: 13. Germline CDR1 and CDR2: SGHNT and YYREEE (reference sequence). CDR3 in DNA: TGTGCCAGCAGCTTGCCTAAAGCGGGAGGCCTCAGTGACGAGCAGTACTTC. Protein: CASSLPKAGGLSDEQYF.

The chain employs TRBV7-3 and TRBJ2-3; possibly TRBD1 for D (5 bases). There are 14 residues in the CDR3. The V end was cut by 2 bases, the J end by 3 bases, with 9 bases between. Germline V lookup: CDR1 SGHTA, CDR2 FQGTGA. CDR3 in DNA: TGTGCCAGCAGCTTACAGGGCACTACAGATACGCAGTATTTT. Protein: CASSLQGTTDTQYF.

The rearrangement uses TRBV11-3 and TRBJ2-1, with 7 bases lining up with TRBD2. V shed 4 bases and J 9 bases; nucleotides not matched to a gene: 6. CDR3 length equals 13 residues. CDR1 is SGHNT and CDR2 is YENEEA in the germline V gene. CDR3 amino acids: CASSSSLASEQFF. In DNA, the CDR3 is TGTGCCAGCAGCTCCTCACTAGCGTCTGAGCAGTTCTTC.

Points on this clone: Different DNA sequences within this sample yield the same CDR3. This chain uses TRBV19 with TRBJ1-2; the D is unclear. Trimming took off 3 bases at V and 0 bases at J, with 5 bases between the two ends. This CDR3 has 13 amino acids. Per germline, CDR1 LNHDA and CDR2 SQIVND (reference sequence). For the CDR3, the DNA is TGTGCCAGTAGTATCCGAGCTAACTATGGCTACACCTTC. Translating gives CASSIRANYGYTF.

The V gene is TRBV7-6, the J gene TRBJ1-1; D might be TRBD1 (5 bases). Trimming shortened V by 4 bases and J by 2 bases, and 8 bases separated the two germline ends. This CDR3 comprises 13 residues. Looked up from germline, CDR1 is SGHVS and CDR2 is FNYEAQ. For the CDR3, the DNA is TGTGCCAGCAGCTCGGACATAAACACTGAAGCTTTCTTT. Translating it yields CASSSDINTEAFF. Using reference TRBV7-6 and TRBJ1-1 for the parts outside the CDR3, the full variable domain is GAGVSQSPRYKVTKRGQDVALRCDPISGHVSLYWYRQALGQGPEFLTYFNYEAQQDKSGLPNDRFSAERPEGSISTLTIQRTEQRDSAMYRCASSSDINTEAFFGQGTRLTVV.

The rearrangement links TRBV18 to TRBJ2-2, with a weak D call TRBD2 (5 bases). The CDR3 length is 16 residues. V was cut by 3 bases and J by 6 bases, with 17 bases left in between. Germline V gene sequence: CDR1 KGHSH, CDR2 LQKENI. CDR3 sequence: CASSPPTRSTPGELFF. The CDR3 DNA sequence: TGTGCCAGCTCACCTCCTACTAGGTCCACCCCCGGGGAGCTGTTTTTT.

As regards this clone: The sample contains more than one DNA sequence encoding this CDR3. The chain has TRBV5-1 and TRBJ1-3; the D is unclear. Deletions cut 0 bases from V and 4 bases from J, with 8 bases between. Germline V gene sequence: CDR1 SGHRS, CDR2 YFSETQ. The CDR3 has 14 residues. The CDR3 here is CASSLGTLGNTIYF. The CDR3 DNA sequence: TGCGCCAGCAGCTTGGGAACACTAGGAAACACCATATATTTT.

The chain couples TRBV5-1 to TRBJ2-5; 10 nucleotides match TRBD1. The CDR3 is made up of 17 amino acids. With 5 bases clipped from V and 4 bases from J, the junction kept 14 bases outside the gene matches. CDR1 is SGHRS and CDR2 is YFSETQ in the germline V gene. In DNA form, the CDR3 reads TGCGCCAGCAGTACCGGGACAGGGGCGATGCGGGGAGAGACCCAGTACTTC. This codes for CASSTGTGAMRGETQYF.

V usage is TRBV5-1 and J usage is TRBJ2-2, with D possibly TRBD2 on 5 matching bases. This CDR3 spans 15 amino acids. Germline values: CDR1 SGHRS, CDR2 YFSETQ. Trimming removed 0 bases at V and 4 bases at J, with 10 bases between. The CDR3 reads CASSLEVGVTGELFF. The DNA of the CDR3 is TGCGCCAGCAGCTTGGAGGTGGGAGTCACCGGGGAGCTGTTTTTT.

The chain combines TRBV6-1 with TRBJ1-1; no firm D call. The CDR3 is made up of 14 amino acids. Germline CDR1 reads MNHNS; CDR2 reads SASEGT. V lost 1 base and J 1 base, leaving 7 bases between the germline ends. This chain's CDR3 is CASSEVGRNTEAFF. The DNA for the CDR3 is TGTGCCAGCAGTGAAGTGGGCCGGAACACTGAAGCTTTCTTT.

The V call is TRBV5-1, the J call TRBJ1-1; D unresolved. Trimming cost V 4 bases and J 4 bases, with 14 bases left between them. The CDR3 totals 14 residues. Per germline, CDR1 SGHRS and CDR2 YFSETQ. CDR3 nucleotides: TGCGCCAGCAGCGTTAGGGCGGGAGCCACTGAAGCTTTCTTT. Amino acids: CASSVRAGATEAFF.

Details on this clone: This same CDR3 is encoded by further DNA sequences in the sample. The V and J genes are TRBV19 and TRBJ2-7; tentatively, D is TRBD1 or TRBD2 (5 bases each). The CDR3 is 15 residues long. Germline values: CDR1 LNHDA, CDR2 SQIVND (reference sequence). The V end lost 4 bases, the J end lost 0 bases, and 13 bases lay between the germline ends. DNA of the CDR3: TGTGCCAGTAGTAATCAGGGACGGGGCTCCTACGAGCAGTACTTC. Its translation is CASSNQGRGSYEQYF.

The chain is built from TRBV11-2 and TRBJ2-3; TRBD2 is a possible D gene (6 bases). The CDR3 length is 16 residues. Germline CDR1 and CDR2: SGHAT and FQNNGV. The ends were cut back, 1 base at V and 2 bases at J, with 13 bases in the middle. DNA for the CDR3: TGTGCCAGCAGCTTAGGGGCTAGCGAGGCCACAGATACGCAGTATTTT. Protein sequence: CASSLGASEATDTQYF.

On this clone itself: The sample carries other DNA sequences with the same CDR3. This chain joins TRBV14 and TRBJ2-7; D gene ambiguous. Trimming shortened V by 0 bases and J by 3 bases, and 3 bases separated the two germline ends. The germline gives CDR1 SGHDN, CDR2 FVKESK. The CDR3 consists of 12 residues. The CDR3 loop is CASSQDSYEQYF. The CDR3 coding sequence is TGTGCCAGCAGCCAAGACAGCTACGAGCAGTACTTC.

This clone was seen once. The CDR3 DNA is TGTGCCAGCAGTGAAGCAACAGCAACTAATGAAAAACTGTTTTTT. It yields the protein CASSEATATNEKLFF. This sequence joins TRBV2 and TRBJ1-4; D is unclear. The CDR3 length is 15 residues. Germline loops: CDR1 SNHLY, CDR2 FYNNEI. With 0 bases removed from V and 0 bases from J, the gap between germline ends came to 5 bases.

This chain links TRBV28 with TRBJ1-2, with no clear D. Germline V gives CDR1 MDHEN, CDR2 SYDVKM. The CDR3 has 13 amino acids. Trimming removed 5 bases at V and 7 bases at J, with 14 bases between. The CDR3 sequence: CASSPGWAGGYTF. The DNA of the CDR3 is TGTGCCAGCAGTCCGGGGTGGGCGGGTGGCTACACCTTC.